The sequence of this T cell receptor beta chain was determined in a study of tumor-infiltrating lymphocytes in primary liver carcinoma. From about 0.45 ug total RNA, TCR beta cDNA was generated with a primer in the constant region. TCR beta libraries came from three nested multiplex PCR rounds using slightly modified ARM-PCR. TRBV1-TRBV30 forward primers paired with a C-beta reverse primer drove the first two PCR rounds, roughly 10 cycles each. TCRdb ran MiXCR on the multiplex PCR reads and lists one entry per CDR3 protein. The data show 100,000 to 150,000 distinct CDR3 sequences, with around 64% seen just once and 7% to 10% held by the top ten. The V gene end was trimmed by 5 bases and the J gene end by 4 bases; junction bases not matched to a gene: 0. CDR1 and CDR2 from the germline V gene are SQVTM and ANQGSEA. This CDR3 is 12 amino acids long. Each 20-30 mg portion of unsorted bulk tissue served as the source for co-extraction of RNA and DNA.

There are many counts of this clonotype. This TCR came from a woman aged 60 to 75 with primary liver carcinoma and hepatitis B virus infection. Sequences were obtained from liver tumor tissue from sampling region 3. Documented subset: tumor region T3, left-lateral pole. The rearrangement uses TRBV29-1 and TRBJ2-1; 9 positions match TRBD2. The CDR3 reads CSVTSGYNEQFF. CDR3 DNA sequence: TGCAGCGTTACTAGCGGGTACAATGAGCAGTTCTTC.